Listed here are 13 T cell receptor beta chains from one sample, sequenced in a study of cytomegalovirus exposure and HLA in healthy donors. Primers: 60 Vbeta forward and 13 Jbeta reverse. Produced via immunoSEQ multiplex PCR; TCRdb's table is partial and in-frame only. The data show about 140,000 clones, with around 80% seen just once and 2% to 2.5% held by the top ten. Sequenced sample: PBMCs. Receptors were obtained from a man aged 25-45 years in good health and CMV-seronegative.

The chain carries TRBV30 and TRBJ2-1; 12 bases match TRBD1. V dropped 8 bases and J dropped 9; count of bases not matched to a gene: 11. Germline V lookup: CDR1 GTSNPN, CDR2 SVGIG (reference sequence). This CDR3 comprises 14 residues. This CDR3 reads CAGWDRGRRVEQFF. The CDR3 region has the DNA TGTGCCGGGTGGGACAGGGGGCGCCGGGTTGAGCAGTTCTTC. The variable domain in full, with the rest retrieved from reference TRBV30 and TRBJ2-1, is SQTIHQWPATLVQPVGSPLSLECTVEGTSNPNLYWYRQAAGRGLQLLFYSVGIGQISSEVPQNLSASRPQDRQFILSSKKLLLSDSGFYLCAGWDRGRRVEQFFGPGTRLTVL.

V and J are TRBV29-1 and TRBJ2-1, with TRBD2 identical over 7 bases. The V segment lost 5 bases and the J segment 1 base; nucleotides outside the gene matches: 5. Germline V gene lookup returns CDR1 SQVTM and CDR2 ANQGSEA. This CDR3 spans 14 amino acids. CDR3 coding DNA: TGCAGCGTTCTTAGCGGGTTTTCCTACAATGAGCAGTTCTTC. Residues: CSVLSGFSYNEQFF.

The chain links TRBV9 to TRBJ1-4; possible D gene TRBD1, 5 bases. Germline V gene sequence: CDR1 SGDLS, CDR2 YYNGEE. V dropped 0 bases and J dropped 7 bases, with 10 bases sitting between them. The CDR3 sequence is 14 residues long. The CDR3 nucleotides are TGTGCCAGCAGCGTAGGGGGCTCGGGTGAAAAACTGTTTTTT. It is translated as CASSVGGSGEKLFF. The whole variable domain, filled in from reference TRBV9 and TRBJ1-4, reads DSGVTQTPKHLITATGQRVTLRCSPRSGDLSVYWYQQSLDQGLQFLIQYYNGEERAKGNILERFSAQQFPDLHSELNLSSLELGDSALYFCASSVGGSGEKLFFGSGTQLSVL.

DNA of the CDR3: TGTGCCAGCAGCTTTACAGGGGGCACTGCTAATGAAAAACTGTTTTTT. It codes for CASSFTGGTANEKLFF. J is TRBJ1-4 and V is TRBV7-2; 9 bases line up with TRBD1. The CDR3 length is 16 residues. The germline V gene encodes CDR1 SGHTA and CDR2 FQGNSA. J gave up 3 bases and V 3 bases, and 5 bases lay outside the gene matches.

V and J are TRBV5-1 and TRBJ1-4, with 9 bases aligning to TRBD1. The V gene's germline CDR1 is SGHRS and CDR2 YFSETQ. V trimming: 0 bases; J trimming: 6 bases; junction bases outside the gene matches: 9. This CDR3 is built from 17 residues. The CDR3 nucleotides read TGCGCCAGCAGCTTGGCGGGACAGGGACCCAAGTATGAAAAACTGTTTTTT. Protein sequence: CASSLAGQGPKYEKLFF.

CDR3 residues: CASSLVGDSREQYF. The CDR3 bases are TGTGCCAGCAGCTTAGTAGGGGACAGTAGGGAGCAGTACTTC. The chain links TRBV7-8 to TRBJ2-7, with 7 bases fitting TRBD1. The CDR3 totals 14 residues. Germline loops: CDR1 SGHVS, CDR2 FQNEAQ. J gave up 7 bases and V 1 base, and 7 bases lay outside the gene matches.

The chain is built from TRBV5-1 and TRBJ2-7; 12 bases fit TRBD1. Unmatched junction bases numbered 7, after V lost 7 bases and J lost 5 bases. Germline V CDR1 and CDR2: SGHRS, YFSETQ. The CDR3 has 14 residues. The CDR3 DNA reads TGCGCCAGCTATCCGGGACAGGGGGCCGACGAGCAGTACTTC. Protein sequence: CASYPGQGADEQYF.

The CDR3 sequence is CASSKDTGPKRDTQYF. In DNA form, the CDR3 reads TGTGCCAGCAGCAAGGACACCGGTCCGAAGAGAGATACGCAGTATTTT. V and J are TRBV21-1 and TRBJ2-3; the table's TRBD1 call for D was not verified on the DNA. TRBV21-1 is a recognized pseudogene. The CDR3 is 16 residues long.

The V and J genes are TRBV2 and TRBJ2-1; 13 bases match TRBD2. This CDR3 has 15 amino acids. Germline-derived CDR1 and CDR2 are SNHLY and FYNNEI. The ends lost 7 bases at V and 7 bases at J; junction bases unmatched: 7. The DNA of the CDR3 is TGTGCCAGCACTACCGCGGGACTAGCGGGGAATGAGCAGTTCTTC. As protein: CASTTAGLAGNEQFF.

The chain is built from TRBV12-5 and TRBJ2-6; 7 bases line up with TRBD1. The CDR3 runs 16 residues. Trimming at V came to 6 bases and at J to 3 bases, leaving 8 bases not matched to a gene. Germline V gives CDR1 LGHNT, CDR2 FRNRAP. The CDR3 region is CASGQTGVYGANVLTF. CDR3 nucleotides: TGTGCTAGTGGCCAAACAGGGGTCTATGGGGCCAACGTCCTGACTTTC.

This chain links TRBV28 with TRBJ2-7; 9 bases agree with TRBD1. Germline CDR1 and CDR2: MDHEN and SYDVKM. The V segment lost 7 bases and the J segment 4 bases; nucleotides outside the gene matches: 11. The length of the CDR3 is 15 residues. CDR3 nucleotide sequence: TGTGCCAGCATTAACAACAGGGGGCTGAGTTACGAGCAGTACTTC. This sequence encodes CASINNRGLSYEQYF.

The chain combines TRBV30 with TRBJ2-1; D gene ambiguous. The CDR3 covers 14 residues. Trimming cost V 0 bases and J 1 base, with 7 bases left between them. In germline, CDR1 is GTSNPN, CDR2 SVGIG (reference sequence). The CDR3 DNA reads TGTGCCTGGAGTGTTACTCTTTCCTACAATGAGCAGTTCTTC. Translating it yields CAWSVTLSYNEQFF.

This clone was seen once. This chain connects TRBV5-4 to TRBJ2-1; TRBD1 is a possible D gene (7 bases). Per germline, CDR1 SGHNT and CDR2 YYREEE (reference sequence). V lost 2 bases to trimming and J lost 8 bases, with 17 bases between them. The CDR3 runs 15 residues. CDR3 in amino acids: CASSFQGGKVYEQFF. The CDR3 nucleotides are TGTGCCAGCAGCTTTCAGGGGGGCAAAGTTTATGAGCAGTTCTTC.